This T cell receptor (beta chain) was sequenced for a study of cytomegalovirus exposure and HLA in healthy donors listed by TCRdb under 2017. Notes on the research overall: An earlier analysis of some 600 of the donors reported under 300 Gb of sequence data and 95 million to 130 million unique TCR beta sequences obtained from some 170 million T cells. An early release that covered about 600 HLA-typed donors contained approximately 300 gigabases of sequencing data and 65 million to 100 million unique TCR sequences. Among the roughly 370 genotyped donors, around 81% belonged to the genetic ancestry cluster associated with self-reported Caucasian donors. The study aimed to test whether cataloging public T cell receptors could reveal signatures of past pathogen exposure. The study used immunosequencing to profile the T cell repertoires of around 600 subjects and linked those repertoires to cytomegalovirus serostatus. Along with the roughly 670-subject first cohort, a separate validation cohort of 120 different subjects was used. To predict cytomegalovirus infection status, the study combined high-throughput TCR immunosequencing, statistical association of individual TCRs with disease status, and machine learning. A later analysis re-examined previously published TCR beta repertoires from over 500 donors and added high-resolution HLA genotyping to investigate patterns of TCR occurrence. Rather than using new phenotypic data, the later analysis identified candidate immune exposures from TCR beta sequences and from how often those sequences occurred across donors. To decide whether each TCR beta V gene segment behaved as functional or pseudogenic, an earlier analysis of some 580 of the donors relied on high-throughput TCR beta sequencing. Donor age, sex, ethnicity and CMV serostatus were collected together with the repertoire data. In a later genetic analysis, genome-wide SNP genotypes for about 55% of the roughly 670 donors were used, and that subset was treated as a discovery cohort. Every repertoire in the discovery cohort had been generated on one and the same sequencing platform. Both class I and class II loci were covered by HLA typing, at four-digit resolution. The number of donors typed differed by locus, with roughly 629-640 for A, B, C, DRB1 and DQB1, approximately 500 for DQA1, approximately 570 for DPA1, and some 440 for DPB1. About five DR-DQ haplotypes were treated as single units for association and clustering because of strong linkage in the cohort. Across some 400 genotyped donors of the cohort, an average of approximately 240,000 unique TCR beta nucleotide sequences per donor were sequenced, and roughly 18% of those sequences were non-productive.

Remarks on this clone: The clone's antigen remains unknown. No quality values exist for individual bases; no much larger clone is one base distant.

In total, around 600 healthy bone marrow donors made up the cohort. At the time of sampling, every cohort member was nominally healthy, though immune exposures that went unrecorded were likely present. The donor was CMV seropositive and belonged to the group of 270 or so seropositive cohort members. A peripheral blood sample was provided by each donor, and peripheral blood mononuclear cells were used for TCR beta sequencing. Genomic DNA was extracted from the blood cell samples with the Qiagen DNeasy Blood Extraction Kit. V is pared back by 6 bases and J by 11 bases, with 19 bases lying between the germline termini. CDR1 and CDR2, per the germline V gene, are MNHNS and SASEGT. The CDR3 measures 13 amino acids from cysteine to phenylalanine. The read is trimmed to its CDR3 DNA, 39 bases read in frame from base 1. Library prep was done by the immunoSEQ multiplex PCR assay. For the multiplex PCR, a mixture combining 60 forward primers for TCR Vbeta segments and 13 reverse primers for TCR Jbeta segments was used. A multiplex PCR assay on genomic DNA amplified the CDR3 region of rearranged TCR beta genes. Amplified TCR beta libraries were sequenced as 87-base-pair reads on the Illumina HiSeq System. For the original study's pipeline: In a later analysis, tens of millions of unique TCR beta chains were counted across the roughly 670 repertoires, and around 11 million of these chains were shared by at least two donors. A nearest-neighbor algorithm error-corrected the raw reads and collapsed the reads into unique sequences, merging closely related sequences to remove PCR and sequencing errors. To assign V, D and J gene segments, CDR3 sequences were aligned to IMGT reference sequences. For a sequence to be retained, at least a six-nucleotide match to both a V gene segment and a J gene segment was required. A rearrangement counted as productive if the CDR3 had no stop codons and remained in frame with V and J, and every other rearrangement counted as non-productive. CDR3 was defined by IMGT convention, running from the second conserved V-encoded cysteine to the conserved J-encoded phenylalanine. In an earlier analysis of more than 550 of the donors, sequences lacking an unambiguous match to a single V gene segment were excluded. In an earlier analysis of 450 to 700 of the donors, V segments were called functional above 56.7% productive rearrangements and were called segregating when the between-donor standard deviation exceeded 5%. A statistical classification framework was built for diagnosing cytomegalovirus status from the catalog of TCR beta chain sequences. In a later analysis, TCR nucleotide sequences were compared against IMGT/GENE-DB human TR gene sequences so that V and J genes could be assigned. In a later analysis, CDR3 sequences and most-parsimonious VDJ recombination scenarios were assigned using the TCRdist pipeline. In a later analysis, each TCR beta chain was defined by its CDR3 amino acid sequence together with its V-gene family, and reads without a unique V-gene family were excluded. A later analysis removed several hundred highly shared, low-generation-probability nucleotide sequences to deal with suspected cross-contamination and a sequencing artifact. In a later analysis, a clonal expansion index was calculated for each public chain from normalized within-repertoire ranks of inferred template counts. In a later analysis, generation probabilities were computed with a VDJ recombination model fitted to out-of-frame rearrangements, and the resulting probabilities were checked against IGoR. A later analysis scored TCR-TCR, TCR-HLA and TCR-CMV co-occurrence with hypergeometric tests, applying a repertoire-size bias correction to TCR pairs. A later analysis estimated false discovery rates by permuting HLA or CMV assignments 20 times. In a later analysis, co-occurring TCRs were grouped with DBSCAN, and TCRdist sequence similarity was added when clustering was performed within HLA-allele-positive subsets. For co-occurrence clustering, repertoires with fewer than 30,000 or more than 120,000 public chains were excluded, along with roughly 5 repertoires with anomalous nucleotide sharing. TCRdb retrieved this table from immuneACCESS and kept in-frame rearrangements only. Not all clones are present; in checked studies, unresolved V genes account for under half, and no reason is known for the remainder. The DNA gave D and trimming, while V, J and clone size come from that table. The sample includes more than 140,000 clones, with 55% to 70% observed a single time. Around 3% of the sample comes from the top ten.

Results and caveats for the whole study, not just this receptor: The 87-base-pair reads could not distinguish some IMGT-functional V segments, including TRBV6-2 and TRBV6-3, so those segments were excluded. Immune exposure information for the cohort was limited to CMV serostatus. Compared with equally common non-associated chains, HLA-associated TCR beta chains in a later analysis were more clonally expanded and had lower generation probabilities. Linkage disequilibrium might explain the correlated functional status among segregating V segments, but an unknown experimental factor could not be ruled out. The authors suggested that the approach could potentially be extended to other disease states and immunological phenotypes. The earlier analysis of around 600 of the donors excluded some 15 rarely observed V segments, including chromosome 9 orphons, because counts were too low. According to a later analysis, most CMV-associated TCR beta chains appeared to be HLA-restricted, and the HLA associations seemed to be driven largely by CMV exposure. In a later analysis, some 17,000 TCR beta sequences were associated with specific HLA alleles at a false discovery rate of 0.05. An association between a missense DCLRE1C variant and V-gene and J-gene trimming of TCR beta chains was found in a later genetic analysis and replicated in an independent cohort. According to a later analysis, parvovirus B19, influenza, CMV and Epstein-Barr virus appeared linked to several top co-occurrence clusters. In a later analysis, TCR association rates were found to vary across HLA loci, with the most associated TCRs seen for DRB1 alleles and the fewest for HLA-C alleles. A later genetic analysis reported fewer N-insertions in productive TCRs among donors in an Asian-associated ancestry cluster than the roughly 620-donor mean. A group of highly shared sequence variants was considered likely to be a technical artifact of the sequencing pipeline. Because HLA typing was missing for some donors at each locus, association tests included only the typed subset. In vitro tests confirmed that three of the cytomegalovirus-associated TCR beta chains recognize cytomegalovirus antigens. Broadly in line with IMGT annotations, most TCR beta V segments showed up in productive rearrangements about 87% or about 30% of the time in an earlier analysis of some 590 of the donors. This cohort had only TCR beta chains sequenced, and the lack of alpha or paired-chain data limited which features could be detected. Across donors, most TCR sequences were observed very rarely, whereas some public TCRs were present in many individuals. Assigning TCR associations to individual alleles was difficult when HLA alleles, especially DR and DQ, strongly co-occurred. In both the original and validation cohorts, the classifier was reported to diagnose cytomegalovirus status with high specificity and sensitivity. A further reported finding was that TCR beta sequences accurately predicted the HLA-A and HLA-B alleles for most subjects in the first cohort. Roughly uniform sequencing depth across donors was assumed in presence/absence analyses, although this assumption may not hold. The study listed 150 to 200 TCR beta chains as associated with cytomegalovirus.

Sequencing input: PBMCs. This clonotype was sampled from a woman under 40 in good health and CMV-seropositive. The chain is assembled from TRBV6-1 and TRBJ1-1; TRBD1 is a weak D gene call, 5 bases matching. The CDR3 protein sequence reads: CASRLVQAYRAFF. The nucleotide sequence is TGTGCCAGCAGATTAGTCCAGGCCTACAGGGCTTTCTTT.